What follows are 12 T cell receptor beta chains derived from one specimen sequenced in a study of T cell repertoires in cytomegalovirus infection. Using its own MiXCR run on the reads, TCRdb lists one record per CDR3 protein. The sample has 500,000 to 600,000 distinct CDR3 sequences; 16% are singletons. Sequencing was done on a sample of CD8+ T cells from PBMCs. The source of these receptors is a human donor in good health (CMV status not recorded). Some clones in this sample may be carry-over from other donors' samples.

This clonotype was counted many times. The chain has TRBV10-3 and TRBJ2-1, with D perhaps TRBD2 (6 bases). Germline V gene data show CDR1 as ENHRY and CDR2 as SYGVKD. The V end lost 10 bases, the J end lost 9 bases, and 16 bases lay between the germline ends. This CDR3 has 12 residues. The CDR3 bases are TGTGCCAGCGCGGGACCCCCGGGTGAGCAGTTCTTC. It encodes CASAGPPGEQFF.

The chain couples TRBV2 to TRBJ1-5, with D perhaps matching TRBD1 (5 bases). The CDR3 length is 14 residues. With 5 bases removed from V and 6 bases from J, the gap between germline ends came to 14 bases. Germline V gene lookup returns CDR1 SNHLY and CDR2 FYNNEI. CDR3 DNA sequence: TGTGCCAGCAGTCCCGACAGACGGGGTCAGCCCCAGCATTTT. Residues: CASSPDRRGQPQHF.

At least ten counts were recorded for this clonotype. The genes are TRBV7-9 and TRBJ1-2; D perhaps matches TRBD1 (6 bases). The CDR3 loop spans 14 amino acids. Trimming shortened V by 1 base and J by 4 bases, and 10 bases separated the two germline ends. The V gene's germline CDR1 is SEHNR and CDR2 FQNEAQ (reference sequence). As DNA, the CDR3 is TGTGCCAGCAGCTTAGAGGCAGGGGTCTATGGCTACACCTTC. This sequence encodes CASSLEAGVYGYTF.

This clonotype showed up many times. The CDR3 DNA is TGTGCCAGCAGCCAAGATGAATGGGGCAGGGGGAACACTGAAGCTTTCTTT. This encodes CASSQDEWGRGNTEAFF. The V and J genes are TRBV4-2 and TRBJ1-1; a possible D gene is TRBD1 (6 bases). Germline CDR1 LGHNA, CDR2 YNFKEQ. V lost 0 bases and J lost 1, with 15 bases in between. This CDR3 comprises 17 residues.

The J gene is TRBJ2-2, the V gene TRBV4-3; TRBD2 matches 10 bases. The V segment lost 0 bases and the J segment 13 bases; nucleotides outside the gene matches: 11. This CDR3 is built from 16 residues. Germline V lookup: CDR1 LGHNA, CDR2 YSLEER. The CDR3 sequence is CASSQEGLANTGLLFF. CDR3 DNA sequence: TGCGCCAGCAGCCAAGAGGGACTAGCGAACACCGGGTTGCTGTTTTTT.

This clonotype was found many times. V and J are TRBV10-3 and TRBJ2-7; TRBD1 is a possible D gene (6 bases). CDR1 is ENHRY, CDR2 SYGVKD, per germline. The CDR3 loop spans 14 amino acids. V was clipped by 4 bases and J by 4 bases, with 14 bases between them. The DNA of the CDR3 is TGTGCCATCAGTGGGGACACACCACTTTACGAGCAGTACTTC. It encodes CAISGDTPLYEQYF.

The V gene is TRBV2, the J gene TRBJ2-2; 15 bases are a match to TRBD2. This CDR3 comprises 16 residues. V was pared by 11 bases and J by 2 bases, with 6 bases of the junction left unmatched. Germline-derived CDR1 and CDR2 are SNHLY and FYNNEI. CDR3 nucleotide sequence: TGTGCCTGGGGACTAGCGGGGGGAGGAAACACCGGGGAGCTGTTTTTT. Translation gives CAWGLAGGGNTGELFF.

This clonotype was seen ten or more times. The J gene is TRBJ2-3, the V gene TRBV6-5; 12 nucleotides match TRBD2. V gave up 10 bases and J gave up 4 bases; unmatched junction bases: 9. The CDR3 has 15 amino acids. Germline V gene lookup returns CDR1 MNHEY and CDR2 SVGAGI. CDR3 nucleotide sequence: TGTGCCACCCGCCCCAGACTAGCGGGAGCAGATACGCAGTATTTT. As protein: CATRPRLAGADTQYF.

The chain joins TRBV27 to TRBJ2-7; 15 nucleotides agree with TRBD2. Trimming cost V 4 bases and J 7 bases; bases outside gene matches: 5. Germline values: CDR1 MNHEY, CDR2 SMNVEV (reference sequence). CDR3 size: 15 residues. This CDR3 is CASSSGLAGGGEQYF. CDR3 nucleotides: TGTGCCAGCAGTTCGGGACTAGCGGGAGGCGGAGAGCAGTACTTC.

This clonotype came up many times. J is TRBJ1-1 and V is TRBV7-9; a possible D gene is TRBD1 (5 bases). The germline V gene has CDR1 SEHNR and CDR2 FQNEAQ (reference sequence). This CDR3 comprises 14 residues. Trimming left V 7 bases short and J 3 bases short, with 15 bases between. CDR3: CASTPGWGDTEAFF. Written as DNA, the CDR3 is TGTGCCAGCACCCCTGGCTGGGGGGACACTGAAGCTTTCTTT.

This clonotype showed up just once. V is TRBV29-1 and J is TRBJ2-6; D is unclear. The ends were cut back, 0 bases at V and 0 bases at J, with 15 bases in the middle. The CDR3 is made up of 18 amino acids. Per germline, CDR1 SQVTM and CDR2 ANQGSEA. The DNA of the CDR3 is TGCAGCGTTGAAGAAAGGTACATATATGACTCTGGGGCCAACGTCCTGACTTTC. Protein product: CSVEERYIYDSGANVLTF.

Many counts were recorded for this clonotype. This chain connects TRBV7-8 to TRBJ1-2, with D possibly being TRBD1 (5 bases). This CDR3 has 17 amino acids. Germline V gives CDR1 SGHVS, CDR2 FQNEAQ. V lost 7 bases and J lost 8, with 29 bases in between. CDR3 nucleotides: TGTGCCAGCACCCCCTTAAGCCACAGGCTTTCTACGTCCGGCTACACCTTC. Its translation is CASTPLSHRLSTSGYTF.